The entry below describes one TCR beta chain. Its specificity is not known. Cultured CD4+ T-cell DNA underwent Oncomine TCR Beta short-read sequencing. TCRdb re-called the PCR reads through MiXCR, storing one row per CDR3 protein. This table has fewer than 15,000 distinct CDR3 sequences, roughly 53% appearing once. The sample belongs to a study of vaccination and CD4 T cells after COVID-19. Described treatment: approximately 9-day PBMC culture with coronavirus spike peptide pools or control peptides (ViraFEST assay). V trimming: 1 base; J trimming: 5 bases; junction bases outside the gene matches: 21. Germline-derived CDR1 and CDR2 are SEHNR and FQNEAQ (reference sequence). CDR3 length equals 20 residues.

The chain couples TRBV7-9 to TRBJ2-7; 9 nucleotides match TRBD2. This TCR derives from a human donor who had recovered from COVID-19. Input material: CD4+ T cells from blood, cultured in vitro. The CDR3 protein is CASSLVYLGTSIGGSDEQYF. CDR3 sequence (DNA): TGTGCCAGCAGCTTAGTATATTTGGGGACTAGCATTGGGGGATCGGACGAGCAGTACTTC.